Listed here is a single T cell receptor (beta chain). Its antigen is not known. This sample is drawn from a study of T cells after yellow fever vaccination. Study summary: Any fraction with a low cell number was prepared using SMART-Seq v4 Ultra Low Input. The study, taken as a whole, reports: Weaker overall, the secondary response nonetheless peaked faster (day 5 versus 15). Only a minor proportion of clonotypes was detected across both CD4 and CD8 compartments.

TCR cDNA was made by 5'RACE template switching, adding a universal primer site and UMIs. TCRdb analysed the 5' RACE reads with MiXCR anew, one entry per CDR3 protein. The sample holds about 220,000 distinct CDR3 sequences; approximately 6.8% are singletons and the top ten take 1% to 1.2%. The CDR3 length is 13 residues. CDR1 and CDR2 (germline): MNHNS, SASEGT. The germline V and J ends were trimmed by 3 bases and 7 bases, with 12 bases remaining between them. The rearrangement links TRBV6-1 to TRBJ1-2; maybe TRBD1 (6 bases). The sequence came from a man aged 30 to 39 who received the YFV17D yellow fever vaccine. The specimen comprised CD4+ T cells sorted from PBMCs, sampled on the day of the yellow fever booster vaccination. This CDR3 reads CASSDSTGLGYTF. Here the CDR3 DNA reads TGTGCCAGCAGTGATTCGACAGGCCTTGGCTACACCTTC.